This record concerns one TCR beta chain sequence. What it binds is unknown. The CDR3 is made up of 11 amino acids. Germline assignment: CDR1 GTSNPN and CDR2 SVGIG (reference sequence). Trimming took 0 bases from V and 10 from J, leaving 7 bases between them. This sample was included in a study of T-cell memory formation after mild COVID-19. Using constant-segment primers, 5'RACE produced TCR alpha and TCR beta cDNA libraries carrying sample barcodes and UMIs. MiXCR, run by TCRdb on the 5' RACE reads, gives a single entry per CDR3 protein. The sample yields under 200,000 distinct CDR3 sequences, roughly 28% seen once. Findings and caveats of the study: Second-wave clones with a day 37 peak had unconfirmed SARS-CoV-2 specificity.

The rearrangement joins TRBV30 to TRBJ2-1, with D hard to call. Sequencing used PBMCs or a T cell subset sorted from them (not recorded which). The TCR was taken from an adult woman who had mild COVID-19 (a few samples of this study predate the infection). Cell type and time point are not known. This CDR3 reads CAWSVGREQFF. CDR3 nucleotide sequence: TGTGCCTGGAGTGTTGGTAGGGAGCAGTTCTTC.